The following is a T cell receptor (beta chain) sequence with its context. Its antigen is not known. Patients were all untreated before their thyroid surgery. These data are taken from a study of metastatic and nonmetastatic thyroid tumors. CDR1 is DFQATT, CDR2 SNEGSKA, per germline (reference sequence). The ends were cut back, 4 bases at V and 2 bases at J, with 12 bases in the middle. The CDR3 has 13 amino acids. Authors' methods: Differences in CDR3 between clinicopathological groups were drawn on to build a classifier intended to discriminate distant-metastatic papillary thyroid cancer patients. MiXCR reprocessed the PCR reads for TCRdb. These V and J calls derive from TCRdb rather than the authors' analysis. This table holds approximately 19,000 clones, roughly 15% found once. The study, taken as a whole, reports: Patients with malignant thyroid tumors reportedly had significantly higher TCR beta diversity than those with benign nodules, in blood and tumor.

The source material was blood. The chain carries TRBV20-1 and TRBJ2-7, with no clear D. The sequence derives from a female donor with papillary thyroid cancer or a benign thyroid nodule (not recorded which). Some clones in this sample may be carry-over from other donors' samples. The CDR3 bases are TGCAGTGCTACCCAAACTGTTACCTACGAGCAGTACTTC. Translated, it gives CSATQTVTYEQYF.